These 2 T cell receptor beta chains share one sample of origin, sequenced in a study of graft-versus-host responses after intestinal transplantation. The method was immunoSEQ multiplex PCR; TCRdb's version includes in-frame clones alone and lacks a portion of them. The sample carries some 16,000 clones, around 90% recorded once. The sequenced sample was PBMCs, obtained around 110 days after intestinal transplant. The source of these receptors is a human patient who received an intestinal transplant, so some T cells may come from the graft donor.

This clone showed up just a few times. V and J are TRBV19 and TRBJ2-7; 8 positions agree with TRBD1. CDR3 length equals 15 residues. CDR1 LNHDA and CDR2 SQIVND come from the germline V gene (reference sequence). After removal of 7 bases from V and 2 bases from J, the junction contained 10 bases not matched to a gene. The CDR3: CASIRGTGSPYEQYF. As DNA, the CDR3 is TGTGCCAGTATACGCGGGACAGGTAGTCCCTACGAGCAGTACTTC.

CDR3 sequence reads: CASSPRSSYEQYF. CDR3 bases: TGTGCCAGCAGCCCCAGAAGCTCCTACGAGCAGTACTTC. The rearrangement joins TRBV7-9 to TRBJ2-5; D unresolved. The closer fit of TRBJ2-7 to the DNA end suggests the J call may be wrong. The CDR3 covers 13 residues. CDR1 is SEHNR and CDR2 is FQNEAQ in the germline V gene (reference sequence).